The source of this T cell receptor (beta chain) is a study of blood T cell repertoires in COVID-19. Original analysis: Reference gene primer amplification in the assay estimated nucleated cell counts. Here immunoSEQ multiplex PCR was the method, and the copy in TCRdb shows in-frame clones only, minus some. That table is the source of V, J and clone size, and D and trimming were worked out from the DNA. The table has 350,000 or so clones, roughly nine tenths seen once. This TCR came from a woman aged 60-70 years with COVID-19, enrolled during active disease. Sequenced: peripheral blood.

The CDR3 DNA follows: TGTGCCAGCAGCGCTATCGCGGGATTCTACTCCTACGAGCAGTACTTC. It yields the protein CASSAIAGFYSYEQYF. The chain is built from TRBV11-2 and TRBJ2-7; D might be TRBD2 (6 bases). The CDR3 is 16 amino acids. From germline, CDR1 is SGHAT and CDR2 FQNNGV. The V and J ends lost 5 bases and 0 bases respectively, with 17 bases between them.